Below are 9 T cell receptor beta chains sequenced from a single sample in a study of blood T cell dynamics during melanoma immunotherapy. The data were produced by immunoSEQ multiplex PCR, yet TCRdb's version contains in-frame clones alone and is incomplete. The sample has some 8,200 clones, more than 70% seen once. The sample's time point: week 3, after first cycle of checkpoint inhibitor. Here the sequenced sample was blood, taken from a patient treated with checkpoint blockade. The receptors here all came from a human donor with melanoma.

V and J are TRBV2 and TRBJ2-7; 11 bases are shared with TRBD1. The CDR3 loop spans 15 amino acids. The germline V gene has CDR1 SNHLY and CDR2 FYNNEI. V shed 5 bases, J shed 2 bases, and the junction held 5 bases outside the gene matches. The DNA of the CDR3 is TGTGCCAGCAGTCTGGACAGGGGGCAAACCTACGAGCAGTACTTC. Its translation: CASSLDRGQTYEQYF. Supplemented by reference TRBV2 and TRBJ2-7, the full variable domain reads EPEVTQTPSHQVTQMGQEVILRCVPISNHLYFYWYRQILGQKVEFLVSFYNNEISEKSEIFDDQFSVERPDGSNFTLKIRSTKLEDSAMYFCASSLDRGQTYEQYFGPGTRLTVT.

The chain couples TRBV19 to TRBJ2-3; TRBD1 matches at 10 bases. Germline V lookup: CDR1 LNHDA, CDR2 SQIVND (reference sequence). J gave up 1 base and V 4 bases, and 8 bases lay outside the gene matches. The CDR3 runs to 17 residues. Here the CDR3 DNA reads TGTGCCAGTAGTAAGCGACGGACAGGGGGTGGCACAGATACGCAGTATTTT. Amino acids: CASSKRRTGGGTDTQYF.

V usage is TRBV5-5 and J usage is TRBJ2-6, with D perhaps matching TRBD1 (6 bases). The length of the CDR3 is 18 residues. V was shortened by 0 bases and J by 0 bases, with 13 bases between the two germline ends. Germline assignment: CDR1 SGHKS and CDR2 YYEKEE (reference sequence). The CDR3 loop is CASSLGQGLFSGANVLTF. The DNA of the CDR3 is TGTGCCAGCAGCTTGGGTCAGGGGCTCTTCTCTGGGGCCAACGTCCTGACTTTC.

The chain links TRBV12-5 to TRBJ1-1; D unclear. The V end lost 0 bases, the J end lost 5 bases, and 13 bases lay between the germline ends. Germline values: CDR1 LGHNT, CDR2 FRNRAP. The CDR3 extends over 15 amino acids. CDR3 sequence (DNA): TGTGCTAGTGGTTTGGTACTGGGGAGAGGAACTGAAGCTTTCTTT. Translating it yields CASGLVLGRGTEAFF.

This clone was observed once. The J gene is TRBJ1-1, the V gene TRBV7-8; tentative D call: TRBD1 (6 bases). This CDR3 comprises 15 residues. CDR1 is SGHVS and CDR2 is FQNEAQ in the germline V gene. The V end was cut by 5 bases, the J end by 1 base, with 14 bases between. CDR3: CASSDWDTSNTEAFF. Written as DNA, the CDR3 is TGTGCCAGCAGCGATTGGGACACATCGAACACTGAAGCTTTCTTT.

This clone has just a few counts. The gene calls are TRBV5-5 and TRBJ1-1; 7 bases line up with TRBD1. V lost 1 base to trimming and J lost 5 bases; unmatched junction nucleotides: 5. This CDR3 has 14 amino acids. Germline V gives CDR1 SGHKS, CDR2 YYEKEE (reference sequence). The CDR3 sequence is CASSLYQGGTEAFF. CDR3 DNA sequence: TGTGCCAGCAGCTTGTATCAGGGGGGTACTGAAGCTTTCTTT. Filled out from reference TRBV5-5 and TRBJ1-1, the complete variable domain reads DAGVTQSPTHLIKTRGQQVTLRCSPISGHKSVSWYQQVLGQGPQFIFQYYEKEERGRGNFPDRFSARQFPNYSSELNVNALLLGDSALYLCASSLYQGGTEAFFGQGTRLTVV.

The chain recombines TRBV7-8 with TRBJ2-1, with D possibly matching TRBD1 (6 bases). This CDR3 has 14 amino acids. Trimming removed 0 bases from V and 5 bases from J, with 8 bases in between. Looked up from germline, CDR1 is SGHVS and CDR2 is FQNEAQ. This CDR3 reads CASSLAGANNEQFF. The DNA for the CDR3 is TGTGCCAGCAGCTTAGCGGGGGCTAACAATGAGCAGTTCTTC.

This rearrangement joins TRBV30 to TRBJ1-4; no clear D gene. V lost 2 bases and J lost 0, with 7 bases in between. The CDR3 has 14 residues. Germline lookup yields CDR1 GTSNPN and CDR2 SVGIG (reference sequence). The CDR3, as DNA: TGTGCCTGGAGTATTGGTGCAACTAATGAAAAACTGTTTTTT. It specifies CAWSIGATNEKLFF.

This chain connects TRBV11-2 to TRBJ1-3, with a weak D call TRBD1 (6 bases). V lost 5 bases, J lost 2 bases, and 10 bases lay in between. Germline assignment: CDR1 SGHAT and CDR2 FQNNGV. CDR3 length equals 14 residues. CDR3 sequence reads: CASSLNRAGNTIYF. Here the CDR3 DNA reads TGTGCCAGCAGCCTAAACAGGGCTGGAAACACCATATATTTT.